These 13 T cell receptor beta chains came from one sample sequenced in a study of control samples from healthy donors and cancer patients. The table came from immunoSEQ multiplex PCR; TCRdb's copy has only in-frame clones and leaves some out. The table shows tens of thousands of clones, with roughly 89% occurring only once. Sequencing was carried out using blood. The receptor source for this set is a man aged 45 to 65 in good health.

V is TRBV5-1 and J is TRBJ1-3; tentatively, D is TRBD1 (5 bases). The CDR3 runs 16 residues. Trimming pared 1 base from V and 4 bases from J, leaving 15 bases between. Germline V gives CDR1 SGHRS, CDR2 YFSETQ. CDR3 in amino acids: CASSLQGPSRGNTIYF. For the CDR3, the DNA is TGCGCCAGCAGCTTGCAGGGCCCATCGAGGGGAAACACCATATATTTT.

V is TRBV6-5 and J is TRBJ2-3; no definite D call. The germline V and J ends were trimmed by 4 bases and 5 bases, with 7 bases remaining between them. The CDR3 has 12 amino acids. Looked up from germline, CDR1 is MNHEY and CDR2 is SVGAGI. The CDR3 loop is CASSSEGDTQYF. DNA of the CDR3: TGTGCCAGCAGTTCCGAAGGAGATACGCAGTATTTT.

V is TRBV7-9 and J is TRBJ1-5, with a tentative D call TRBD1 (5 bases). The ends were cut back, 4 bases at V and 0 bases at J, with 16 bases in the middle. The CDR3 has 17 residues. In germline, CDR1 is SEHNR, CDR2 FQNEAQ (reference sequence). Here the CDR3 reads CASSSPMGGSSNQPQHF. CDR3 coding DNA: TGTGCCAGCAGCTCCCCCATGGGGGGGAGTAGCAATCAGCCCCAGCATTTT. The complete variable domain, with remaining parts taken from reference TRBV7-9 and TRBJ1-5, reads DTGVSQNPRHKITKRGQNVTFRCDPISEHNRLYWYRQTLGQGPEFLTYFQNEAQLEKSRLLSDRFSAERPKGSFSTLEIQRTEQGDSAMYLCASSSPMGGSSNQPQHFGDGTRLSIL.

The chain uses TRBV2 and TRBJ2-2; TRBD2 might be the D (5 bases). CDR1 and CDR2 from the germline V gene are SNHLY and FYNNEI. The CDR3 extends over 13 amino acids. V was clipped by 4 bases and J by 7 bases, with 10 bases between them. CDR3 region: CASSASSGGELFF. The CDR3 region has the DNA TGTGCCAGCAGTGCTTCCAGCGGCGGGGAGCTGTTTTTT.

The chain combines TRBV6-5 with TRBJ1-4; TRBD1 might be the D (5 bases). The CDR3 contains 14 residues. Germline CDR1 reads MNHEY; CDR2 reads SVGAGI. With 3 bases removed from V and 3 bases from J, the gap between germline ends came to 8 bases. CDR3 sequence: CASSYSGANEKLFF. The DNA of the CDR3 is TGTGCCAGCAGTTATTCGGGGGCTAATGAAAAACTGTTTTTT.

V usage is TRBV7-9 and J usage is TRBJ1-4; 10 bases fit TRBD1. With V trimmed by 5 bases and J by 4 bases, 16 bases remained unmatched. Germline V gives CDR1 SEHNR, CDR2 FQNEAQ (reference sequence). CDR3 size: 19 residues. CDR3 sequence reads: CASSPLTGGALAFNEKLFF. The CDR3 bases are TGTGCCAGCAGCCCGCTGACAGGGGGCGCGTTAGCATTTAATGAAAAACTGTTTTTT.

The chain employs TRBV6-6 and TRBJ1-1; 8 bases are shared with TRBD1. Germline V lookup: CDR1 MNHNY, CDR2 SVGAGI (reference sequence). V was clipped by 5 bases and J by 4 bases; unmatched bases: 12. CDR3 length equals 16 residues. The CDR3 is CASSPRTGIVTTEAFF. CDR3 DNA: TGTGCCAGCAGTCCACGGACAGGGATCGTTACCACTGAAGCTTTCTTT.

This clone has only a few counts. CDR3 nucleotides: TGTGCCAGCTCACCCGGGGGCGGAAAGGGCGAGCAGTACTTC. Protein sequence: CASSPGGGKGEQYF. The chain carries TRBV18 and TRBJ2-7; possibly TRBD1 or TRBD2 for D (6 bases each). This CDR3 comprises 14 residues. V lost 3 bases, J lost 6 bases, and 15 bases lay in between. Germline V CDR1 and CDR2: KGHSH, LQKENI.

The chain couples TRBV14 to TRBJ1-3; perhaps TRBD1 as D (5 bases). The length of the CDR3 is 16 residues. CDR1 SGHDN and CDR2 FVKESK come from the germline V gene. V was cut by 0 bases and J by 1 base, with 10 bases left in between. The CDR3 loop reads CASSQDQRGSGNTIYF. CDR3 bases: TGTGCCAGCAGCCAAGATCAGAGGGGTTCTGGAAACACCATATATTTT.

The rearrangement joins TRBV27 to TRBJ2-3; D is unresolved. The length of the CDR3 is 14 residues. The V gene lost 5 bases and the J gene lost 3 bases, with 12 bases spanning the gap. Germline V gene lookup returns CDR1 MNHEY and CDR2 SMNVEV (reference sequence). The CDR3 spells CASSPSHLTDTQYF. CDR3 nucleotides: TGTGCCAGCAGTCCCTCCCATCTAACAGATACGCAGTATTTT.

For this clone: An end of the junction differs from the germline gene, which may be a read error. V gene TRBV7-7 combines with J gene TRBJ2-7, with 7 bases that match TRBD1. Germline CDR1 SSHAT, CDR2 FNYEAQ (reference sequence). The CDR3 consists of 17 residues. The CDR3 DNA follows: TGTGCTAGCAGCTCACCTAGGAACAGGGGTCAAACCTACGAGCAGTACTTC. Its protein is CASSSPRNRGQTYEQYF.

This rearrangement joins TRBV7-9 to TRBJ2-6; D may be TRBD2 (6 bases). Trimming took 3 bases from V and 0 from J, leaving 12 bases between them. CDR3 size: 17 residues. The germline gives CDR1 SEHNR, CDR2 FQNEAQ (reference sequence). CDR3 loop: CASSFGRGNSGANVLTF. The CDR3, as DNA: TGTGCCAGCAGCTTCGGACGGGGGAACTCTGGGGCCAACGTCCTGACTTTC.

V usage is TRBV7-2 and J usage is TRBJ1-4; tentative D call: TRBD1 (6 bases). Germline loops: CDR1 SGHTA, CDR2 FQGNSA. Trimming removed 5 bases at V and 7 bases at J, with 11 bases between. CDR3 length equals 13 residues. This CDR3 is CASSPNRVEKLFF. The CDR3 DNA follows: TGTGCCAGCAGCCCTAACAGGGTTGAAAAACTGTTTTTT.